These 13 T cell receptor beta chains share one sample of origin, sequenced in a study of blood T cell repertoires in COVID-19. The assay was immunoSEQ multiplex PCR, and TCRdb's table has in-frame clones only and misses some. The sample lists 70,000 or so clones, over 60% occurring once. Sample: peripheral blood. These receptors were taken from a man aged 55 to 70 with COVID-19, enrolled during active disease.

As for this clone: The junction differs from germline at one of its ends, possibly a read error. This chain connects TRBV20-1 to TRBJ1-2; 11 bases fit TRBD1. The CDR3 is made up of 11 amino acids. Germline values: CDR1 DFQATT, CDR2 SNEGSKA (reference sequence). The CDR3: CSAGSGQGAFF. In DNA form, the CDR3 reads TGCAGTGCTGGATCTGGACAGGGGGCCTTCTTC.

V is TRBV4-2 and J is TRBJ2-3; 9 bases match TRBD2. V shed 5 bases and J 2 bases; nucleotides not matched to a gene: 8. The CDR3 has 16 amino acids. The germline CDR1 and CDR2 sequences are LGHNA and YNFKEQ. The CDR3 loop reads CASSLEAGGPTDTQYF. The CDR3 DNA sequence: TGTGCCAGCAGCTTAGAGGCGGGAGGGCCCACAGATACGCAGTATTTT.

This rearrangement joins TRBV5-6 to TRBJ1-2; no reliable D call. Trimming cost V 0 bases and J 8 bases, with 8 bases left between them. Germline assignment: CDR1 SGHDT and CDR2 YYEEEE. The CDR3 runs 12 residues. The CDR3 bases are TGTGCCAGCAGCTTGGACACCCGCGGCTACACCTTC. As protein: CASSLDTRGYTF.

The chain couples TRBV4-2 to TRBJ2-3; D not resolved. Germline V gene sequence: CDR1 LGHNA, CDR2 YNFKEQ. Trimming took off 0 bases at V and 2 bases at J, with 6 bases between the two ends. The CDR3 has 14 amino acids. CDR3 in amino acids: CASSQDLVTDTQYF. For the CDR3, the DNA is TGTGCCAGCAGCCAAGATCTTGTCACAGATACGCAGTATTTT.

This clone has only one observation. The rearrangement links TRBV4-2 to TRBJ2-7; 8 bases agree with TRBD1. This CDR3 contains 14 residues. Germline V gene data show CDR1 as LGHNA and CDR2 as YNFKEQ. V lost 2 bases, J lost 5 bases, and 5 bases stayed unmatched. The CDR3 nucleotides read TGTGCCAGCAGCCAACTACACAGGGGGAACGAGCAGTACTTC. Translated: CASSQLHRGNEQYF.

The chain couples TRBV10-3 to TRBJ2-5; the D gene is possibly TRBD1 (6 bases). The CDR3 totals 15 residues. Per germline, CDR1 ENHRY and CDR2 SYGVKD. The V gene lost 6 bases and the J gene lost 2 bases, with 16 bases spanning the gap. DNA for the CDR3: TGTGCCATCAGCGGGCTTGCCAGGGGTCAAGAGACCCAGTACTTC. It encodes CAISGLARGQETQYF.

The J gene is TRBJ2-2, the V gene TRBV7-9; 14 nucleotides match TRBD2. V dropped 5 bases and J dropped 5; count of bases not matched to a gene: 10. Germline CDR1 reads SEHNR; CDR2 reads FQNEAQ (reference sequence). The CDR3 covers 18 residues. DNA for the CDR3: TGTGCCAGCAGCGAGCTGGTGGGACTAGCGGGGGATACCGGGGAGCTGTTTTTT. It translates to CASSELVGLAGDTGELFF.

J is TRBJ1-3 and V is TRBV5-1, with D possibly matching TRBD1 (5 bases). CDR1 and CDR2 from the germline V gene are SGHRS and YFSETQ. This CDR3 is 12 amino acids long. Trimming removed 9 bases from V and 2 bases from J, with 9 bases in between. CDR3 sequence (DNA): TGCGCCAAGAGACAGCCTGGAAACACCATATATTTT. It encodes CAKRQPGNTIYF.

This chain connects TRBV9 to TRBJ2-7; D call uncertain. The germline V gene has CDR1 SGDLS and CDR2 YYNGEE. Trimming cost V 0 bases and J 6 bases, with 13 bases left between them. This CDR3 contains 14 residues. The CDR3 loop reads CASSVAPPPGEQYF. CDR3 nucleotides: TGTGCCAGCAGCGTAGCCCCTCCGCCGGGCGAGCAGTACTTC.

Here the CDR3 DNA reads TGTGCCAGTAGTATAGATCCGCCGGGGGGAGGAAGCAATCAGCCCCAGCATTTT. Protein product: CASSIDPPGGGSNQPQHF. The rearrangement links TRBV19 to TRBJ1-5; D is possibly TRBD1 (5 bases). CDR1 is LNHDA, CDR2 SQIVND, per germline (reference sequence). The V end was cut by 0 bases, the J end by 1 base, with 16 bases between. The CDR3 extends over 18 amino acids.

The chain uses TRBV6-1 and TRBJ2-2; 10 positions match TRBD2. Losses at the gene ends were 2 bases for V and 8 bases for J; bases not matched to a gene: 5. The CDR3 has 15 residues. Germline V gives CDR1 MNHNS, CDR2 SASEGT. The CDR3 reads CASSEPSGSKGELFF. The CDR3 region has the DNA TGTGCCAGCAGTGAACCTAGCGGGAGTAAGGGGGAGCTGTTTTTT.

The CDR3 loop reads CASSSLIVGNTIYF. The CDR3 DNA follows: TGTGCCAGTAGCAGTTTAATTGTGGGAAACACCATATATTTT. The chain couples TRBV19 to TRBJ1-3; D is undetermined. V was cut by 6 bases and J by 4 bases, with 13 bases left in between. Germline V CDR1 and CDR2: LNHDA, SQIVND (reference sequence). The CDR3 covers 14 residues.

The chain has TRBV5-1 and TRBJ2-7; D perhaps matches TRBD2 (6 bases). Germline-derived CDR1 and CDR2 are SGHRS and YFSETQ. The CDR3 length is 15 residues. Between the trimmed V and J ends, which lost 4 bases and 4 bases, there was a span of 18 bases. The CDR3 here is CASSVGTGGSYEQYF. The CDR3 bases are TGCGCCAGCAGCGTCGGGACTGGGGGGAGTTACGAGCAGTACTTC.